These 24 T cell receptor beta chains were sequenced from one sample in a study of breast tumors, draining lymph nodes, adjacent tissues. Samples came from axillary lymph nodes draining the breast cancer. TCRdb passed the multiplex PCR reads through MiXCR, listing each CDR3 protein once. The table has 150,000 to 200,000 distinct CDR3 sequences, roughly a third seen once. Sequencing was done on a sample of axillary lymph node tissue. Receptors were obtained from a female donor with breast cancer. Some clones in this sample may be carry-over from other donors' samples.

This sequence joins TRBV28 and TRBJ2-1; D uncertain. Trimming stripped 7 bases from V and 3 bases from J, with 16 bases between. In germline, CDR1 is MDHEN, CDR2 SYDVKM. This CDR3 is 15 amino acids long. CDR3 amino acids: CASTLGWDDYNEQFF. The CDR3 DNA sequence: TGTGCCAGCACCCTTGGGTGGGATGACTACAATGAGCAGTTCTTC.

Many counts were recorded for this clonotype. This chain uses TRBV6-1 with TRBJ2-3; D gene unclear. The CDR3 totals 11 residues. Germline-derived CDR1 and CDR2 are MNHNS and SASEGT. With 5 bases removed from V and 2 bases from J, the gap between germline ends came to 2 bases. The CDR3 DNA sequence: TGTGCCAGCAGTAACACAGATACGCAGTATTTT. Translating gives CASSNTDTQYF.

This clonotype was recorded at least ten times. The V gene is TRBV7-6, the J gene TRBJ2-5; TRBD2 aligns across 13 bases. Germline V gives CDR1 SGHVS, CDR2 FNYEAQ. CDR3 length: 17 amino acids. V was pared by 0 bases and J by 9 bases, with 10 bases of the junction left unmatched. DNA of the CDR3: TGTGCCAGCAGCTTAGCGAGGACTAGCGGGAGTGGGGAGCCCCAGTACTTC. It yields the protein CASSLARTSGSGEPQYF.

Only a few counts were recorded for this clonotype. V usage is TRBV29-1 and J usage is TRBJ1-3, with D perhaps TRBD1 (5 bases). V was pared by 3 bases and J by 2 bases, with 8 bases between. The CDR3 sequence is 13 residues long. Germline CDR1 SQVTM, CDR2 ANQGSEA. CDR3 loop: CSVEGGTGNTIYF. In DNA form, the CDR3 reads TGCAGCGTTGAGGGGGGGACTGGAAACACCATATATTTT.

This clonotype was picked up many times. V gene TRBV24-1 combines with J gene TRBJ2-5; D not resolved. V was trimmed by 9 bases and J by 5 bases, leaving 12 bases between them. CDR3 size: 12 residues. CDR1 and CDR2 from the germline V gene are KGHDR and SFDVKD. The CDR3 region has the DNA TGTGCCACCGCTGGGTGGACGGAGACCCAGTACTTC. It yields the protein CATAGWTETQYF.

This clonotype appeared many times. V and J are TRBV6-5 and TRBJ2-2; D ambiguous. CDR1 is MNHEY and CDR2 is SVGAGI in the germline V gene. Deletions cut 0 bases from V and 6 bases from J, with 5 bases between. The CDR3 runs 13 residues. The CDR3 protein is CASSYSISGELFF. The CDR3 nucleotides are TGTGCCAGCAGTTACTCGATATCCGGGGAGCTGTTTTTT.

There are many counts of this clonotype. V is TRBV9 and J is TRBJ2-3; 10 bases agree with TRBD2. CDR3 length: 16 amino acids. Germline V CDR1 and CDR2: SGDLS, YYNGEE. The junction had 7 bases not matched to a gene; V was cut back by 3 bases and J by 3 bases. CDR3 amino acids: CASSAESGRGTDTQYF. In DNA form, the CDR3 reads TGTGCCAGCAGCGCGGAGAGCGGGAGGGGAACAGATACGCAGTATTTT.

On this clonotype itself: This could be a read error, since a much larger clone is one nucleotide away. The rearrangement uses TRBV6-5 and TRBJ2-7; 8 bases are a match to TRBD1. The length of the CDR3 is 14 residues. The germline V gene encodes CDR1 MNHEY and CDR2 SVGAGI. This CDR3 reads CAGSTDRGPYEQYF. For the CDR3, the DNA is TGTGCCGGCAGTACTGACAGGGGTCCCTACGAGCAGTACTTC.

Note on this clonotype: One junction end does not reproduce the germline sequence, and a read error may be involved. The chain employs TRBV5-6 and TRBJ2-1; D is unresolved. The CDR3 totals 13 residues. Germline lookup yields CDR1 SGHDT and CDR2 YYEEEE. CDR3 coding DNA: TGTGCTAGCAGCTTTAACCCCTCCAATGAGCAGTTCTTC. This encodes CASSFNPSNEQFF.

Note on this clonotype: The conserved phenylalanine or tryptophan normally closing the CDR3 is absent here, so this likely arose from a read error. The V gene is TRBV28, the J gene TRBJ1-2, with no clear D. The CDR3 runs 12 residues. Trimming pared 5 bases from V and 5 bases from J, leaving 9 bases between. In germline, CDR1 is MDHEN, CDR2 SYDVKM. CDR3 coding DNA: TGTGCCAGCAGTAGCCTGGGATATGGCTACACCCTC. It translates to CASSSLGYGYTL.

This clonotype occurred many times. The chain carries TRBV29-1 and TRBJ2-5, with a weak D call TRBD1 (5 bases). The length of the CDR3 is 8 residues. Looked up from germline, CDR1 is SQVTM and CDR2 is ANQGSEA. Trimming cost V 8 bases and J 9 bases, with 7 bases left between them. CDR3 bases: TGCAGCTTAGGGGCCCAGTACTTC. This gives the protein CSLGAQYF.

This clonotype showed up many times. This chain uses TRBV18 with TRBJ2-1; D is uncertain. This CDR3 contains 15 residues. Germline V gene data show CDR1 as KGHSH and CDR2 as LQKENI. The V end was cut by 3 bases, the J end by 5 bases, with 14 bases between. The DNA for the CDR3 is TGTGCCAGCTCACCCCTTCGGCAGGTTAACAATGAGCAGTTCTTC. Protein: CASSPLRQVNNEQFF.

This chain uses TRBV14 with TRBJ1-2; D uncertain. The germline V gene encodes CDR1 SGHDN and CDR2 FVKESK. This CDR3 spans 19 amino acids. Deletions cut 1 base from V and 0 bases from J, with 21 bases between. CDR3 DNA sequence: TGTGCCAGCAGCCAAGGGCTGGACGTCCACCCGCGGCCTAACTATGGCTACACCTTC. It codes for CASSQGLDVHPRPNYGYTF. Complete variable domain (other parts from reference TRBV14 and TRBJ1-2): EAGVTQFPSHSVIEKGQTVTLRCDPISGHDNLYWYRRVMGKEIKFLLHFVKESKQDESGMPNNRFLAERTGGTYSTLKVQPAELEDSGVYFCASSQGLDVHPRPNYGYTFGSGTRLTVV.

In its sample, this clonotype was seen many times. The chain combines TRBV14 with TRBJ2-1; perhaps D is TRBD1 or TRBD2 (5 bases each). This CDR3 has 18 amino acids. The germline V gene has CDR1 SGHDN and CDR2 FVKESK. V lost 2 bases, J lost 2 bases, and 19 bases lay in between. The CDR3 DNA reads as TGTGCCAGCAGCCAATCCAGTGTCCCTCCGGGACCCTACAATGAGCAGTTCTTC. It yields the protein CASSQSSVPPGPYNEQFF.

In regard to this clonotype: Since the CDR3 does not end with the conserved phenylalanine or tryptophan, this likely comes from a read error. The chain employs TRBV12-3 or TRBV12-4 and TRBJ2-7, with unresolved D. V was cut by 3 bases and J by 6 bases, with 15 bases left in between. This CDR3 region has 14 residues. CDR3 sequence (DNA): TGTGCCAGCAGTTTCGGGCAAGCCAGCAGCGAGCAGTACTCC. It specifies CASSFGQASSEQYS.

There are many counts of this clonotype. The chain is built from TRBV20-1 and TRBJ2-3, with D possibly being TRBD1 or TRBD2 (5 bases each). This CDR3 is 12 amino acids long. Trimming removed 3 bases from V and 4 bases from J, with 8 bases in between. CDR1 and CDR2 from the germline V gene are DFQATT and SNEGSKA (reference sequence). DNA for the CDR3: TGCAGTGCTAGCGGGGCAGCAGATACGCAGTATTTT. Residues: CSASGAADTQYF.

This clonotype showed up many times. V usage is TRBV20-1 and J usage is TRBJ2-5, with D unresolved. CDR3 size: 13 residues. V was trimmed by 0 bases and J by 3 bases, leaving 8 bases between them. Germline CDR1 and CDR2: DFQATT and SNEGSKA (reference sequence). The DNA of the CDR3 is TGCAGTGCTAGAGAGGGAAGGGAAGAGACCCAGTACTTC. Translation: CSAREGREETQYF.

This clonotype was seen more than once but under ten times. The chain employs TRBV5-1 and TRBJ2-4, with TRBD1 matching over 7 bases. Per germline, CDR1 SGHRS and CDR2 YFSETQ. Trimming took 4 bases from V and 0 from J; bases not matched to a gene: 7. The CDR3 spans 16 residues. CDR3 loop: CASSPWDRLAKNIQYF. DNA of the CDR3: TGCGCCAGCAGCCCGTGGGACAGACTAGCCAAAAACATTCAGTACTTC.

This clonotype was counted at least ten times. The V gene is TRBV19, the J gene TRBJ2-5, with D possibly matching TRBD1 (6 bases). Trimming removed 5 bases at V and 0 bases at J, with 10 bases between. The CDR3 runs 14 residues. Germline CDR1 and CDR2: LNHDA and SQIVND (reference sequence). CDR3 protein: CASSPGAYQETQYF. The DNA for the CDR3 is TGTGCCAGTAGTCCAGGGGCGTACCAAGAGACCCAGTACTTC.

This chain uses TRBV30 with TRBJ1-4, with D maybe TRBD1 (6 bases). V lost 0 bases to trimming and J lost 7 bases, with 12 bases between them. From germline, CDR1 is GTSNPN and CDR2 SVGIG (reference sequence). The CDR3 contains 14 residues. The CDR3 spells CAWSVEGGLEKLFF. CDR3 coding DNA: TGTGCCTGGAGTGTGGAGGGGGGCCTTGAAAAACTGTTTTTT.

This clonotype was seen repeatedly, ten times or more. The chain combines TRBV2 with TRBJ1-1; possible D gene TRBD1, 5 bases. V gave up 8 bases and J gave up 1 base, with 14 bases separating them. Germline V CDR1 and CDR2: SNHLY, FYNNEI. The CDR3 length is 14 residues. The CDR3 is CASGAAGRNTEAFF. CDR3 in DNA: TGTGCCAGCGGGGCCGCGGGCAGGAACACTGAAGCTTTCTTT. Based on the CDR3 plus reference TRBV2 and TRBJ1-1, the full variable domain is EPEVTQTPSHQVTQMGQEVILRCVPISNHLYFYWYRQILGQKVEFLVSFYNNEISEKSEIFDDQFSVERPDGSNFTLKIRSTKLEDSAMYFCASGAAGRNTEAFFGQGTRLTVV.

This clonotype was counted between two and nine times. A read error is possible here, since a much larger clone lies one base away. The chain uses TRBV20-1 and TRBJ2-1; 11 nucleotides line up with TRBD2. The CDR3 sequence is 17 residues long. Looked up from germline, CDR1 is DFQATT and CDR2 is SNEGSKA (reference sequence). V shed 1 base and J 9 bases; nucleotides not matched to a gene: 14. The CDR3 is CSARGRGLAAPGGEQFF. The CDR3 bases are TGCAGTGCTAGAGGGAGGGGACTAGCGGCGCCGGGCGGTGAGCAGTTCTTC.

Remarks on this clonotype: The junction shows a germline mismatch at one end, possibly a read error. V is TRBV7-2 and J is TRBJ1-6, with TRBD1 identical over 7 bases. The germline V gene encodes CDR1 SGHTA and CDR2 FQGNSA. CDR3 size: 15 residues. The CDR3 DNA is TGTGCCAGCAGCCCCGACAGGGCCATTAATTCACTCCTCCACTTT. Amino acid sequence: CASSPDRAINSLLHF.

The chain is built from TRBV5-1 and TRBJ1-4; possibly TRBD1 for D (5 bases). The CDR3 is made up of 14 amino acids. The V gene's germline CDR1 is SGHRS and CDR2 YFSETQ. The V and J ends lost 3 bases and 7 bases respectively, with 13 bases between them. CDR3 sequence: CASSWGLAGEKLFF. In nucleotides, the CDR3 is TGCGCCAGCAGCTGGGGACTAGCGGGTGAAAAACTGTTTTTT.